The T cell receptor (beta chain) under discussion was sequenced for a study of blood T cell repertoires in COVID-19. Germline assignment: CDR1 SEHNR and CDR2 FQNEAQ (reference sequence). The CDR3 sequence is 16 residues long. The V end was cut by 4 bases, the J end by 2 bases, with 18 bases between. Repertoires were generated with immunoSEQ multiplex PCR, while TCRdb's copy carries only in-frame clones and drops some. Of 200,000 to 250,000 clones listed, over 70% are singletons. Sequencing input: PBMCs or T cells enriched from blood (not recorded which). This clonotype was obtained from a woman in her 30s who had been exposed to COVID-19. The rearrangement joins TRBV7-9 to TRBJ2-7; D perhaps matches TRBD1 (5 bases). The CDR3 DNA sequence: TGTGCCAGCAGCTCCAATTACAGGTCCCCCACCTACGAGCAGTACTTC. Residues: CASSSNYRSPTYEQYF.